What follows are 30 T cell receptor beta chains derived from one specimen sequenced in a study of blood T cell repertoires in COVID-19 (dated by TCRdb to between 2020 and 2021). The library was generated by the immunoSEQ multiplex PCR assay. Drawn from immuneACCESS, this table holds only the in-frame rearrangements with V and J called that TCRdb kept. Clones are partly lost; checked studies trace under half to an unresolved V gene and leave the rest unexplained. Present in this sample are roughly 80,000 clones, roughly 87% of which were seen just once. About an eighth of the sample goes to the ten largest clones. The sequenced material came from peripheral blood. The receptors here all came from an elderly man with acute or convalescent COVID-19.

The chain carries TRBV11-2 and TRBJ1-2; D is unclear. Trimming removed 1 base from V and 5 bases from J, with 14 bases in between. The V gene's germline CDR1 is SGHAT and CDR2 FQNNGV. This CDR3 is built from 15 residues. CDR3 protein: CASSLAGSGRYGYTF. The CDR3 DNA reads TGTGCCAGCAGCTTAGCAGGTTCAGGAAGATATGGCTACACCTTC.

The CDR3 protein is CSVFGGPNYGYTF. CDR3 bases: TGCAGCGTTTTTGGGGGCCCCAACTATGGCTACACCTTC. The gene calls are TRBV29-1 and TRBJ1-2; possibly TRBD1 for D (6 bases). The CDR3 is 13 residues long. The germline V and J ends were trimmed by 5 bases and 2 bases, with 12 bases remaining between them. CDR1 is SQVTM and CDR2 is ANQGSEA in the germline V gene.

J is TRBJ1-2 and V is TRBV2; D unresolved. There are 13 residues in the CDR3. Germline-derived CDR1 and CDR2 are SNHLY and FYNNEI. V was clipped by 1 base and J by 7 bases, with 10 bases between them. The CDR3 coding sequence is TGTGCCAGCAGTGAAGAACAGCAAAGTGGCTACACCTTC. It is translated as CASSEEQQSGYTF. The full variable domain, completed using reference TRBV2 and TRBJ1-2, is EPEVTQTPSHQVTQMGQEVILRCVPISNHLYFYWYRQILGQKVEFLVSFYNNEISEKSEIFDDQFSVERPDGSNFTLKIRSTKLEDSAMYFCASSEEQQSGYTFGSGTRLTVV.

The chain carries TRBV12-5 and TRBJ1-5; 9 positions match TRBD1. Germline lookup yields CDR1 LGHNT and CDR2 FRNRAP. CDR3 length equals 14 residues. The V and J ends lost 6 bases and 2 bases, in that order; junction bases with no gene match: 2. The CDR3 loop is CASGWTGGNQPQHF. Written as DNA, the CDR3 is TGTGCTAGTGGCTGGACAGGGGGCAATCAGCCCCAGCATTTT.

The chain recombines TRBV5-1 with TRBJ1-2; the match to TRBD1 covers 8 bases. The CDR3 totals 13 residues. J lost 4 bases, V lost 7 bases, and 6 bases had no gene match. The germline gives CDR1 SGHRS, CDR2 YFSETQ. CDR3 sequence: CASGYGTGYGYTF. DNA of the CDR3: TGCGCCAGCGGGTACGGGACAGGCTATGGCTACACCTTC.

CDR3 amino acids: CASSRALRGNEQFF. The CDR3 region has the DNA TGTGCCAGCAGCCGGGCCCTGCGTGGCAATGAGCAGTTCTTC. The chain recombines TRBV3-1 (or the pseudogene TRBV3-2) with TRBJ2-1, with D unresolved. CDR1 LGHDT and CDR2 YNNKEL come from the germline V gene (reference sequence). The CDR3 has 14 amino acids. V gave up 4 bases and J gave up 6 bases, with 13 bases separating them.

This clone was found once. The rearrangement joins TRBV7-8 to TRBJ1-1, with 7 bases matching TRBD1. The CDR3 is made up of 15 amino acids. With 4 bases clipped from V and 0 bases from J, the junction kept 5 bases outside the gene matches. Germline assignment: CDR1 SGHVS and CDR2 FQNEAQ. The DNA for the CDR3 is TGTGCCAGCAGCTATCTGGGACAGATGAACACTGAAGCTTTCTTT. Encoded protein: CASSYLGQMNTEAFF.

The V gene is TRBV24-1, the J gene TRBJ2-3, with D tentatively TRBD2 (5 bases). The CDR3 runs to 14 residues. Germline lookup yields CDR1 KGHDR and CDR2 SFDVKD. The V end lost 2 bases, the J end lost 2 bases, and 7 bases lay between the germline ends. The DNA of the CDR3 is TGTGCCACCAGTGATTGGAGGTTCACAGATACGCAGTATTTT. It translates to CATSDWRFTDTQYF.

The rearrangement uses TRBV15 and TRBJ1-2; 8 bases align to TRBD1. V was pared by 3 bases and J by 3 bases, with 0 bases of the junction left unmatched. This CDR3 is 13 amino acids long. Looked up from germline, CDR1 is LNHNV and CDR2 is YYDKDF (reference sequence). CDR3 DNA: TGTGCCACCAGCAGGGACAGGGACTATGGCTACACCTTC. Protein: CATSRDRDYGYTF.

The chain recombines TRBV13 with TRBJ2-7; 9 bases align to TRBD2. This CDR3 region has 15 residues. Germline assignment: CDR1 PRHDT and CDR2 FYEKMQ (reference sequence). The junction had 5 bases not matched to a gene; V was cut back by 5 bases and J by 0 bases. Here the CDR3 DNA reads TGTGCCAGCAGCAATAGCGGGGGAACCTCCTACGAGCAGTACTTC. Translating it yields CASSNSGGTSYEQYF.

V gene TRBV7-3 combines with J gene TRBJ2-2, with 9 positions matching TRBD1. Germline V lookup: CDR1 SGHTA, CDR2 FQGTGA. V trimming: 5 bases; J trimming: 6 bases; junction bases outside the gene matches: 4. This CDR3 is 14 amino acids long. The CDR3 loop reads CASSARQGAGELFF. For the CDR3, the DNA is TGTGCCAGCAGCGCTAGACAGGGGGCCGGGGAGCTGTTTTTT. The whole variable domain, remainder taken from reference TRBV7-3 and TRBJ2-2, is GAGVSQTPSNKVTEKGKYVELRCDPISGHTALYWYRQSLGQGPEFLIYFQGTGAADDSGLPNDRFFAVRPEGSVSTLKIQRTERGDSAVYLCASSARQGAGELFFGEGSRLTVL.

The V call is TRBV4-1, the J call TRBJ1-4; 9 bases align to TRBD1. Germline assignment: CDR1 MGHRA and CDR2 YSYEKL. CDR3 length equals 15 residues. Unmatched junction bases numbered 6, after V lost 3 bases and J lost 7 bases. The DNA for the CDR3 is TGCGCCAGCAGCCATTCCGGGACAGGGAGTGAAAAACTGTTTTTT. This codes for CASSHSGTGSEKLFF.

This chain connects TRBV30 to TRBJ1-4; 10 nucleotides match TRBD1. Germline values: CDR1 GTSNPN, CDR2 SVGIG (reference sequence). The CDR3 is made up of 16 amino acids. V gave up 1 base and J gave up 8 bases; unmatched junction bases: 10. The CDR3, as DNA: TGTGCCTGGAGTGGTTTGGGGACAGGGGTTTGGGAAAAACTGTTTTTT. Encoded protein: CAWSGLGTGVWEKLFF.

The table lists this clone with a count of one. This chain links TRBV2 with TRBJ2-5; TRBD2 aligns across 8 bases. Trimming removed 4 bases from V and 0 bases from J; junction bases left unmatched: 4. The CDR3 runs to 15 residues. CDR1 is SNHLY, CDR2 FYNNEI, per germline. This CDR3 reads CASSAGGGYQETQYF. Here the CDR3 DNA reads TGTGCCAGCAGTGCGGGCGGGGGGTACCAAGAGACCCAGTACTTC.

The chain has TRBV28 and TRBJ1-1; D possibly corresponds to TRBD1 (6 bases). The V and J ends lost 3 bases and 0 bases respectively, with 14 bases between them. Germline CDR1 reads MDHEN; CDR2 reads SYDVKM. The CDR3 covers 16 residues. CDR3 sequence: CASSLAPRGVNTEAFF. CDR3 DNA: TGTGCCAGCAGTTTGGCCCCCAGGGGAGTGAACACTGAAGCTTTCTTT. The full variable domain, its missing parts supplied by reference TRBV28 and TRBJ1-1, is DVKVTQSSRYLVKRTGEKVFLECVQDMDHENMFWYRQDPGLGLRLIYFSYDVKMKEKGDIPEGYSVSREKKERFSLILESASTNQTSMYLCASSLAPRGVNTEAFFGQGTRLTVV.

The V gene is TRBV6-5, the J gene TRBJ1-5; TRBD1 is a possible D gene (5 bases). This CDR3 contains 13 residues. Trimming removed 10 bases at V and 0 bases at J, with 10 bases between. CDR1 is MNHEY, CDR2 SVGAGI, per germline. This chain's CDR3 is CATRGNSNQPQHF. In DNA form, the CDR3 reads TGTGCCACTCGGGGGAATAGCAATCAGCCCCAGCATTTT.

A note on this clone: One end of the junction varies from germline; a read error may be responsible. The CDR3 coding sequence is TGTGCCAGCTCGCCACTTCAGGGGCCACGCTATGGCTACACCTTC. This translates into CASSPLQGPRYGYTF. The chain employs TRBV18 and TRBJ1-2; D is possibly TRBD1 (6 bases). CDR3 length: 15 amino acids. CDR1 is KGHSH, CDR2 LQKENI, per germline.

The chain joins TRBV19 to TRBJ1-6; no definite D call. Trimming cost V 4 bases and J 10 bases, with 11 bases left between them. The CDR3 runs to 13 residues. CDR1 and CDR2 (germline): LNHDA, SQIVND (reference sequence). The CDR3 DNA reads TGTGCCAGTAGTAAGGACGGGGAATCACCCCTCCACTTT. This translates into CASSKDGESPLHF.

This rearrangement joins TRBV5-6 to TRBJ2-5; possibly TRBD1 for D (6 bases). V shed 4 bases and J shed 3 bases, with 10 bases lying between them. The CDR3 loop spans 13 amino acids. Per the germline V gene, CDR1 is SGHDT and CDR2 is YYEEEE. CDR3 sequence reads: CASSPWTEETQYF. The CDR3 DNA sequence: TGTGCCAGCAGCCCCTGGACAGAAGAGACCCAGTACTTC.

This clone came up a few times. The chain combines TRBV9 with TRBJ1-5; 8 bases line up with TRBD1. Germline V gene data show CDR1 as SGDLS and CDR2 as YYNGEE. After removal of 3 bases from V and 2 bases from J, the junction contained 7 bases not matched to a gene. The CDR3 sequence is 16 residues long. This CDR3 is CASSGGQGGRNQPQHF. CDR3 in DNA: TGTGCCAGCAGCGGAGGACAGGGCGGTCGCAATCAGCCCCAGCATTTT.

This chain connects TRBV5-1 to TRBJ2-7; 9 bases agree with TRBD1. Trimming cost V 6 bases and J 5 bases; bases outside gene matches: 6. Germline CDR1 is SGHRS and CDR2 is YFSETQ. The CDR3 is made up of 13 amino acids. The CDR3 loop is CASNTGQGHEQYF. The DNA of the CDR3 is TGCGCCAGCAACACGGGACAGGGCCACGAGCAGTACTTC.

J is TRBJ1-4 and V is TRBV3-1 (or the pseudogene TRBV3-2), with 7 bases identical to TRBD1. The CDR3 totals 16 residues. V was pared by 5 bases and J by 8 bases, with 14 bases of the junction left unmatched. Germline loops: CDR1 LGHDT, CDR2 YNNKEL (reference sequence). The CDR3 sequence: CASSSRNEGDREKLFF. CDR3 nucleotides: TGTGCCAGCAGCTCCCGAAACGAAGGGGACAGAGAAAAACTGTTTTTT.

The chain is built from TRBV6-4 and TRBJ1-2; D gene unclear. CDR3 size: 14 residues. Germline CDR1 MRHNA, CDR2 SNTAGT. V lost 0 bases and J 4 bases, leaving 9 bases between the germline ends. The CDR3 region is CASSDSAVLYGYTF. The CDR3 bases are TGTGCCAGCAGTGACTCAGCGGTTCTCTATGGCTACACCTTC.

This chain connects TRBV15 to TRBJ2-1; TRBD2 aligns across 8 bases. This CDR3 has 18 amino acids. V dropped 0 bases and J dropped 6; count of bases not matched to a gene: 13. The V gene's germline CDR1 is LNHNV and CDR2 YYDKDF (reference sequence). Here the CDR3 reads CATSREGYSSRGGNEQFF. DNA for the CDR3: TGTGCCACCAGCAGAGAGGGGTATTCCTCCCGGGGGGGCAATGAGCAGTTCTTC.

The chain has TRBV6-5 and TRBJ2-1; D is perhaps TRBD2 (5 bases). Per germline, CDR1 MNHEY and CDR2 SVGAGI. The V end was cut by 5 bases, the J end by 8 bases, with 10 bases between. CDR3 length equals 12 residues. This CDR3 reads CASSKSGYEQFF. The CDR3 coding sequence is TGTGCCAGCAGTAAATCGGGGTATGAGCAGTTCTTC.

The rearrangement joins TRBV30 to TRBJ1-2; D remains unclear. Germline V gene sequence: CDR1 GTSNPN, CDR2 SVGIG (reference sequence). Trimming shortened V by 0 bases and J by 4 bases, and 6 bases separated the two germline ends. CDR3 length: 12 residues. The CDR3 here is CAWSVRFYGYTF. In nucleotides, the CDR3 is TGTGCCTGGAGTGTGCGTTTCTATGGCTACACCTTC.

The rearrangement uses TRBV6-1 and TRBJ2-1; D may be TRBD1 (5 bases). The V gene's germline CDR1 is MNHNS and CDR2 SASEGT. The CDR3 is made up of 13 amino acids. V shed 2 bases and J shed 10 bases, with 12 bases lying between them. In DNA, the CDR3 is TGTGCCAGCAGTGAAAGCAGGGTAGGAGAGCAGTTCTTC. Translation: CASSESRVGEQFF.

The J gene is TRBJ2-2, the V gene TRBV4-2; 8 bases map to TRBD2. The ends lost 3 bases at V and 6 bases at J; junction bases unmatched: 9. Germline loops: CDR1 LGHNA, CDR2 YNFKEQ. The CDR3 is 16 amino acids. CDR3 loop: CASSQGFGGGPGELFF. Written as DNA, the CDR3 is TGTGCCAGCAGCCAGGGGTTCGGGGGGGGCCCCGGGGAGCTGTTTTTT.

The rearrangement uses TRBV29-1 and TRBJ2-3, with TRBD2 as a possible D gene (5 bases). Trimming stripped 7 bases from V and 6 bases from J, with 17 bases between. This CDR3 is built from 13 residues. CDR1 SQVTM and CDR2 ANQGSEA come from the germline V gene. CDR3 amino acids: CSAGLLGLDTQYF. In nucleotides, the CDR3 is TGCAGCGCTGGCCTACTAGGGCTGGATACGCAGTATTTT.

The chain carries TRBV5-1 and TRBJ1-4, with TRBD1 matching 7 bases. J was trimmed by 3 bases and V by 1 base; bases with no gene match: 12. CDR1 is SGHRS and CDR2 is YFSETQ in the germline V gene. This CDR3 comprises 18 residues. The CDR3 sequence: CASSLSDRARDANEKLFF. The DNA for the CDR3 is TGCGCCAGCAGCTTGAGCGACAGGGCCCGAGACGCTAATGAAAAACTGTTTTTT.